The sequence of this T cell receptor beta chain was determined in a study of blood T cell repertoires in COVID-19. Background on the study: Whether acute or convalescent, the COVID-19 samples came from the United States, Italy and Spain. Sample material is recorded as cDNA or gDNA derived from T cells, B-cell-depleted T cells, or PBMCs.

Per the original data handling: Quantification of nucleated cells was approximated via reference gene primer amplification. Method: immunoSEQ multiplex PCR; TCRdb's copy keeps in-frame clones and lacks some. D and trimming were read from the DNA, whereas the V and J calls and clone size are those reported in that table. The sample consists of some 140,000 clones, approximately 90% of them appearing once. There are 12 residues in the CDR3. V lost 5 bases to trimming and J lost 4 bases; unmatched junction nucleotides: 1. Sequenced input: peripheral blood. V usage is TRBV12-3 or TRBV12-4 and J usage is TRBJ2-7; TRBD1 agrees at 8 bases. This TCR came from a man in his forties or fifties with active or convalescent COVID-19. The CDR3 region is CASSRTGYEQYF. In DNA form, the CDR3 reads TGTGCCAGCAGTCGGACAGGGTACGAGCAGTACTTC.